The rows below give T cell receptor beta chains drawn from one sample of a study of CD8 T cells in ankylosing spondylitis. Via MiXCR, TCRdb re-called the 5' RACE reads, giving one row per CDR3 protein. The sample holds fewer than 250,000 distinct CDR3 sequences, over 30% seen once. The sequenced material came from blood, either unsorted or a sorted T cell fraction (not recorded which). The receptors here all came from a male donor with ankylosing spondylitis or in good health (not recorded which). Both conserved end residues are part of each CDR3. The order of the fields is D gene, clone size, J gene, V gene, CDR3 DNA, CDR3 protein. A D gene is named only where the DNA matches it firmly. The listing skips clone size in some rows; elsewhere it reads once, few, many or a size class.

. . TRBJ1-1 TRBV24-1 TGTGCCACCAGTGATCCAGACAGTGACGAAGCTTTCTTT CATSDPDSDEAFF
TRBD1 few TRBJ2-3 TRBV12-3/TRBV12-4 TGTGCCAGCAGACGAGACAGGGACACAGATACGCAGTATTTT CASRRDRDTDTQYF
. . TRBJ2-3 TRBV5-6 TGTGCCAGCAGCTTGAGGTCGGGCGCAGATACGCAGTATTTT CASSLRSGADTQYF
. . TRBJ2-1 TRBV10-3 TGTGCCATCAGTACATTCCTGAGCTCCTACAATGAGCAGTTCTTC CAISTFLSSYNEQFF
. . TRBJ2-2 TRBV10-2 TGCGCCAGCAGACCCGGTGTTACATCAACCGGGGAGCTGTTTTTT CASRPGVTSTGELFF
. few TRBJ2-7 TRBV7-2 TGTGCCAGCAGCTTAATTAGCAGCGGTACCTACGAGCAGTACTTC CASSLISSGTYEQYF
TRBD2 many TRBJ2-3 TRBV12-3/TRBV12-4 TGTGCCAGCAGTTTACGGCTAGCGGGGGGCGATACGCAGTATTTT CASSLRLAGGDTQYF
. . TRBJ1-1 TRBV27 TGTGCCAGCAGTTCCATTCCATGGAGTGAGACTGAAGCTTTCTTT CASSSIPWSETEAFF
TRBD1 few TRBJ2-4 TRBV27 TGTGCCAGCAGCCCCGGGACAGGGGAGCCCAAAAACATTCAGTACTTC CASSPGTGEPKNIQYF
. . TRBJ2-3 TRBV12-3/TRBV12-4 TGTGCCAGCAGTTTAGACAGGGCCGGAGCCTATACGCAGTATTTT CASSLDRAGAYTQYF
. few TRBJ2-2 TRBV20-1 TGCAGTGCTAGAGATAAGAAAGCGAACACCGGGGAGCTGTTTTTT CSARDKKANTGELFF
. . TRBJ2-1 TRBV5-1 TGCGCCAGCAGTCCGTTGACAGATGGGGAGCAGTTCTTC CASSPLTDGEQFF
. few TRBJ1-6 TRBV7-9 TGTGCCAGCAGCTGGTCCGGGGCCCGAGGACCCCTCCACTTT CASSWSGARGPLHF
. . TRBJ2-7 TRBV7-8 TGTGCCAGCAGCCCAAGATCCGGGACAACGACCTACGAGCAGTACTTC CASSPRSGTTTYEQYF
TRBD1 few TRBJ1-1 TRBV12-3/TRBV12-4 TGTGCCAGCAGCAGGGGGCAAGGGGCTGAAGCTTTCTTT CASSRGQGAEAFF
. few TRBJ2-3 TRBV6-5 TGTGCCAGCAGTTACGGTATGGCAGATACGCAGTATTTT CASSYGMADTQYF
TRBD1 few TRBJ2-7 TRBV12-3/TRBV12-4 TGTGCCAGCAGTTTAGAGACAGGGCGGGAGCAGTACTTC CASSLETGREQYF
TRBD1 . TRBJ1-1 TRBV10-3 TGTGCCATCAGGACGACAGGGGGGAACACTGAAGCTTTCTTT CAIRTTGGNTEAFF
TRBD1 . TRBJ2-7 TRBV29-1 TGCAGCGTTGAAGGTCTCCAGGGGGCCGAGCAGTACTTC CSVEGLQGAEQYF
. . TRBJ1-5 TRBV15 TGTGCCACCAGCAGAGATCGGGGGGCCAATCAGCCCCAGCATTTT CATSRDRGANQPQHF
. few TRBJ1-3 TRBV7-9 TGTGCCAGCAGTTTAGACGGGGGATCCGGAAACACCATATATTTT CASSLDGGSGNTIYF
TRBD2 . TRBJ2-1 TRBV29-1 TGCAGCGCTTTACTAGCGGGGGGGCCCAATGAGCAGTTCTTC CSALLAGGPNEQFF
. . TRBJ2-7 TRBV29-1 TGCAGCGTTAAATACGGCTACGAGCAGTACTTC CSVKYGYEQYF
. . TRBJ1-3 TRBV27 TGTGCCAGCAGTCAACAGGGCCGGAACACCATATATTTT CASSQQGRNTIYF
. . TRBJ2-1 TRBV7-2 TGTGCCAGCAGCTTGGGGGCAGGGGTGTACAATGAGCAGTTCTTC CASSLGAGVYNEQFF
. . TRBJ2-7 TRBV10-2 TGCGCCATTCAACTAGGGGCCTACGAGCAGTACTTC CAIQLGAYEQYF
. . TRBJ1-1 TRBV29-1 TGCAGCGACGCGGGGCGTACTGAAGCTTTCTTT CSDAGRTEAFF
. . TRBJ2-4 TRBV27 TGTGCCAGCAGTTTGCGCGGGAAGGTTGCCAAAAACATTCAGTACTTC CASSLRGKVAKNIQYF
. . TRBJ1-5 TRBV27 TGTGCCAGCAGTTTATTAAGAGGGCAGCCCCAGCATTTT CASSLLRGQPQHF
TRBD2 . TRBJ2-6 TRBV12-3/TRBV12-4 TGTGCCAGCAGCCCTACCACCCCTAGGCGGGGGAATTCTGGGGCCAACGTCCTGACTTTC CASSPTTPRRGNSGANVLTF
. . TRBJ2-7 TRBV10-3 TGTGCCATCATGGAGCAGGGGACGTACGAGCAGTACTTC CAIMEQGTYEQYF
TRBD2 . TRBJ2-5 TRBV7-7 TGTGCTAGCAGCATCTCTAGCGGGGGGGAACAAGAGACCCAGTACTTC CASSISSGGEQETQYF
. . TRBJ2-7 TRBV10-3 TGTGCCATCAAGGGCTCAGCCCAGGGGTACGAGCAGTACTTC CAIKGSAQGYEQYF
. once TRBJ2-5 TRBV5-6 TGTGCCAGCAGCAGACGGGACACCCAAGAGACCCAGTACTTC CASSRRDTQETQYF
. . TRBJ1-2 TRBV10-3 TGTGCCATCAGTGAGTGGCCGGCAGCCTATGGCTACACCTTC CAISEWPAAYGYTF
. many TRBJ2-7 TRBV10-2 TGCGCCAGCAGTGAAGGCTACGAGCAGTACTTC CASSEGYEQYF
TRBD1 . TRBJ2-5 TRBV12-3/TRBV12-4 TGTGCCAGCAGCCGACAGGGCCCCGAGACCCAGTACTTC CASSRQGPETQYF
. few TRBJ2-7 TRBV4-2 TGTGCCAGCAGCCAAGATCTTGGCCAGAACGAGCAGTACTTC CASSQDLGQNEQYF
TRBD1 few TRBJ1-2 TRBV6-5 TGTGCCTCCCGGCAGGGGGCGGGCGGCTACACCTTC CASRQGAGGYTF
. . TRBJ1-2 TRBV25-1 TGTGCCAGCAGTGAAAGTCTAAAATATGGCTACACCTTC CASSESLKYGYTF
TRBD2 few TRBJ2-3 TRBV12-3/TRBV12-4 TGTGCCACGGGACTAAGCACAGATACGCAGTATTTT CATGLSTDTQYF
. . TRBJ1-1 TRBV12-3/TRBV12-4 TGTGCCAGCAGGTTTTCTCTCCGCGATACGAGGAACACTGAAGCTTTCTTT CASRFSLRDTRNTEAFF
TRBD1 . TRBJ2-5 TRBV20-1 TGCAGTGCTAGAACCGGGACAGCCCAAGAGACCCAGTACTTC CSARTGTAQETQYF
. . TRBJ1-5 TRBV5-6 TGTGCCAGCAGCCGCTATTTGGACAGCCCCAATCAGCCCCAGCATTTT CASSRYLDSPNQPQHF
. . TRBJ2-7 TRBV12-5 TGTGCTAGTGGACATGAGCTAGCTAGAACCTACGAGCAGTACTTC CASGHELARTYEQYF
. few TRBJ1-1 TRBV20-1 TGCAGTGCTAGAACCCCGGGCCCAGCCACTGAAGCTTTCTTT CSARTPGPATEAFF
. few TRBJ1-4 TRBV10-3 TGTGCCATCAGTGAGTCGCGGGGAACTAATGAAAAACTGTTTTTT CAISESRGTNEKLFF
. few TRBJ2-7 TRBV6-5 TGTGCCAGCAGTTACTCGAGTCCAGGGGTGGACGAGCAGTACTTC CASSYSSPGVDEQYF